The clone carrying this TCR beta chain has only a few counts. Antigen: not known. At one end the junction does not follow the germline gene, possibly because of a read error. This sample stems from a study of beta chain features in type 1 diabetes. Study-wide findings and caveats: The study found that naive, central memory and Treg TCRB repertoires appeared more similar in patients than in healthy donors. In all four CD4+ subsets, TCRB CDR3 length was significantly, moderately reduced in type 1 diabetes. There was a possibility that cDNA sequencing over-represented cells with high TCR expression.

The authors obtained over 98% purity in all sorted populations. CDR1 and CDR2 (germline): MDHEN, SYDVKM. The CDR3 is 9 residues long. As every portion of the isolated RNA was reverse transcribed, the sequencing read expressed TCRB transcripts. Some clones are missing from TCRdb's copy, which holds only in-frame ones; the method was immunoSEQ multiplex PCR. This sample has around 340,000 clones, with roughly 9% found just once. This receptor was identified in a man aged 30 to 45 with type 1 diabetes. This rearrangement joins TRBV28 to TRBJ2-7; D possibly corresponds to TRBD1 (6 bases). The specimen was central memory CD4+ T cells from blood. CDR3 sequence (DNA): TGTGCCAGCAGTTTATCTACAGGGTTC. Amino acids: CASSLSTGF.